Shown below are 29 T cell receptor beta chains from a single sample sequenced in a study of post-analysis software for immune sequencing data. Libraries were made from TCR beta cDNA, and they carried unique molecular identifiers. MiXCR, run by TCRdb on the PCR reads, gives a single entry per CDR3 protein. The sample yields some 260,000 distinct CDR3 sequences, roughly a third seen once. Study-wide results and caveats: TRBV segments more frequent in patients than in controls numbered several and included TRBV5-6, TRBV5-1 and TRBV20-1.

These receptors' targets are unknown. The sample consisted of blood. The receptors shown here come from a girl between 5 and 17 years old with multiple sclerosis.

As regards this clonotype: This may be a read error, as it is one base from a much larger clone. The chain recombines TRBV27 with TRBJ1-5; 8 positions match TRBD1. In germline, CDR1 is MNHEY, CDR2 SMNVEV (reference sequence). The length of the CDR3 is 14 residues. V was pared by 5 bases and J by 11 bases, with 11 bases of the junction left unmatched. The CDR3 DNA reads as TGTGCCAGCAGTGAACAGGGGACAGGCCAGTCCCAGCATTTT. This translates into CASSEQGTGQSQHF.

The CDR3 nucleotides read TGTGCCAGCAGCTTAGCGCCTGGCACAGATACGCAGTATTTT. Its protein is CASSLAPGTDTQYF. The J gene is TRBJ2-3, the V gene TRBV7-2; D not resolved. Trimming took 0 bases from V and 1 from J, leaving 5 bases between them. The CDR3 runs to 14 residues. CDR1 and CDR2 (germline): SGHTA, FQGNSA.

The CDR3 bases are TGCAGTGCTATTGGGACAGGCTTCTCCTACGAGCAGTACTTC. Translated: CSAIGTGFSYEQYF. The gene calls are TRBV20-1 and TRBJ2-7, with 8 bases fitting TRBD1. V shed 4 bases and J 0 bases; nucleotides not matched to a gene: 5. CDR3 length: 14 amino acids. CDR1 is DFQATT, CDR2 SNEGSKA, per germline (reference sequence).

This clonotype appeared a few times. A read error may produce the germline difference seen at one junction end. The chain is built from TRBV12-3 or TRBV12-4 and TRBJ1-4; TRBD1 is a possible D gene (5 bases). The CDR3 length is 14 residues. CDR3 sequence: CASSLGGGLEKRFF. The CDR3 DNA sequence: TGTGCCAGCAGTCTGGGGGGAGGGCTTGAAAAACGGTTTTTT.

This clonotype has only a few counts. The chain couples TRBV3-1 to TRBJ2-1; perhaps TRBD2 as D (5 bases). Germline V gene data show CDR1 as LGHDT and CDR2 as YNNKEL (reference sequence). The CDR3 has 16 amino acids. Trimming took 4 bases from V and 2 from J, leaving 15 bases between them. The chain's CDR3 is CASSRGWGAAYNEQFF. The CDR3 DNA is TGTGCCAGCAGCCGTGGTTGGGGAGCGGCCTACAATGAGCAGTTCTTC.

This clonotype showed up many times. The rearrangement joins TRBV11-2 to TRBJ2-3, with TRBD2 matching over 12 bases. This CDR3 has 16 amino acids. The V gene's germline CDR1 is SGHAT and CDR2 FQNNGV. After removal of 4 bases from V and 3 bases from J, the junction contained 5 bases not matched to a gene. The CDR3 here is CASSSATSGGTDTQYF. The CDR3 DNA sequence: TGTGCCAGCAGCTCTGCCACTAGCGGGGGGACAGATACGCAGTATTTT.

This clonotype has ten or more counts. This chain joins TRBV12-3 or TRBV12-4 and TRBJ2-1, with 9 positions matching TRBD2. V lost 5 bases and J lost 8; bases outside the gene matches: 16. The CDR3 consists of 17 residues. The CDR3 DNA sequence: TGTGCCAGCAGTCCCCAGGGGCGGGAGGGTAAGATCCATGAGCAGTTCTTC. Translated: CASSPQGREGKIHEQFF.

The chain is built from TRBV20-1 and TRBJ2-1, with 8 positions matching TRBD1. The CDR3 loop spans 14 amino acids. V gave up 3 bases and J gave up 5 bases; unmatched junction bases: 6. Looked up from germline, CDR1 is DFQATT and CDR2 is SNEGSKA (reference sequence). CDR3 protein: CSASRTGKNNEQFF. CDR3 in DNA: TGCAGTGCTAGTCGGACAGGGAAGAACAATGAGCAGTTCTTC.

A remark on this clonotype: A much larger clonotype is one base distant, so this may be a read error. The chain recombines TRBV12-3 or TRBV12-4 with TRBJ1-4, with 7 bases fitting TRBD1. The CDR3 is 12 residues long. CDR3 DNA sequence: TGTGCCGGCAGGGGGGATAATGAAAAACTGTTTTTT. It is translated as CAGRGDNEKLFF.

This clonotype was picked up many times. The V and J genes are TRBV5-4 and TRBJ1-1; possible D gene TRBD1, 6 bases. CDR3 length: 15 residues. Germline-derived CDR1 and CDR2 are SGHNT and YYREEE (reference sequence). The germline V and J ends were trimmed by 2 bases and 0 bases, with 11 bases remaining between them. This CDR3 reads CASSFAGVMNTEAFF. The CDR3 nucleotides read TGTGCCAGCAGCTTCGCAGGGGTAATGAACACTGAAGCTTTCTTT.

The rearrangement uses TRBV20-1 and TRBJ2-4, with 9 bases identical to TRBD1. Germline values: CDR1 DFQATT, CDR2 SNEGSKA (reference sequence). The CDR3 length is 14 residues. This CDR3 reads CSAPGKGQGNIQYF. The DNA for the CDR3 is TGCAGCGCCCCCGGGAAGGGACAGGGAAACATTCAGTACTTC.

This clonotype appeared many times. The CDR3 sequence is CASSQVGNYGYTF. The CDR3 nucleotides are TGTGCCAGCAGCCAAGTCGGAAACTATGGCTACACCTTC. The J gene is TRBJ1-2, the V gene TRBV3-1; D not certain. This CDR3 comprises 13 residues. Trimming removed 1 base from V and 2 bases from J, with 5 bases in between. Germline V CDR1 and CDR2: LGHDT, YNNKEL (reference sequence).

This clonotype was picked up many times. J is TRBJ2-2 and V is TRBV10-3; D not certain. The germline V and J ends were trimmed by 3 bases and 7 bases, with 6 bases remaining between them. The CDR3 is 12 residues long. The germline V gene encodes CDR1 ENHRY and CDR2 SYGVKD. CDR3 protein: CAISDGIGELFF. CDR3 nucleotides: TGTGCCATCAGTGATGGGATCGGGGAGCTGTTTTTT.

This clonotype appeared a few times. The CDR3 sequence: CASSHGDRGSTDTQYF. CDR3 in DNA: TGTGCCAGCAGTCATGGGGACAGGGGGAGCACAGATACGCAGTATTTT. J is TRBJ2-3 and V is TRBV12-3 or TRBV12-4, with 11 bases that match TRBD1. The CDR3 is 16 residues long. V was clipped by 5 bases and J by 0 bases; unmatched bases: 4.

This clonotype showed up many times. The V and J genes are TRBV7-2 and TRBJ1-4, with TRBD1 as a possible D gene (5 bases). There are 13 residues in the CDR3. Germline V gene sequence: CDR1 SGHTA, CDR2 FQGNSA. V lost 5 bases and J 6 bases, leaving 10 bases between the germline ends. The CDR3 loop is CASSERDYEKLFF. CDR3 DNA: TGTGCCAGCAGCGAACGGGACTATGAAAAACTGTTTTTT.

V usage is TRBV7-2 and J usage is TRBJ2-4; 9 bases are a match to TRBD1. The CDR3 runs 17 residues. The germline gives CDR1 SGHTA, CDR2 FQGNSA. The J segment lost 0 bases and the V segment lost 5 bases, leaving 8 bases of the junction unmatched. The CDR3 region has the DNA TGTGCCAGCAGCCTGGGACAGGGACAACTAGCCAAAAACATTCAGTACTTC. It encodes CASSLGQGQLAKNIQYF.

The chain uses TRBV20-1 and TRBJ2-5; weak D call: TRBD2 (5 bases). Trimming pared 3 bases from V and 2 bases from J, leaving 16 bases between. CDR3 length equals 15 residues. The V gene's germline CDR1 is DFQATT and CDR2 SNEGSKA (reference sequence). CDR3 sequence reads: CSASRDSETQETQYF. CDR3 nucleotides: TGCAGTGCTAGTCGGGATAGCGAGACGCAAGAGACCCAGTACTTC.

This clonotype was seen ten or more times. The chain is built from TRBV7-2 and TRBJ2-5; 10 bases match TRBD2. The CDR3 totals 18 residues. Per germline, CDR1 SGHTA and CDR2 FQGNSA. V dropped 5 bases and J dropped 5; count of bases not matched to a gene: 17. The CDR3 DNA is TGTGCCAGCAGCAGGTTTCCAGAGCGGGGGGGCCGAGGGGAGACCCAGTACTTC. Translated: CASSRFPERGGRGETQYF.

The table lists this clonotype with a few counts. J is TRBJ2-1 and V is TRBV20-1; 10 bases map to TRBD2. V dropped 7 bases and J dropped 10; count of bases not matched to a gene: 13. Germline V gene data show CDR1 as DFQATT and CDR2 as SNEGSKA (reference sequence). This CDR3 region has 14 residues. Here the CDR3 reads CSVLRLAGALEQFF. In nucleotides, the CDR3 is TGCAGTGTTCTTCGGCTAGCGGGAGCTTTAGAGCAGTTCTTC.

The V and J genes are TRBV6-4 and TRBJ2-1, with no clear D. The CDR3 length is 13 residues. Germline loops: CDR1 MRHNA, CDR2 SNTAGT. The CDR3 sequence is CAGSEQPTNEQFF. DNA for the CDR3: TGTGCTGGCAGTGAACAGCCGACCAATGAGCAGTTCTTC.

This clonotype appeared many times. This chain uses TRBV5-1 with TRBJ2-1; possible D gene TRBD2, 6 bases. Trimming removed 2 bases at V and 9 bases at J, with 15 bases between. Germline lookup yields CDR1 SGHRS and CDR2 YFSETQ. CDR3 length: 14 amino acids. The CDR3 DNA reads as TGCGCCAGCAGCTTCGCGGCTAGCGACGGTGAGCAGTTCTTC. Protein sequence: CASSFAASDGEQFF.

CDR3 region: CSARRGRGAASYNSPLHF. CDR3 DNA: TGCAGTGCTAGGCGGGGAAGGGGGGCAGCATCCTATAATTCACCCCTCCACTTT. This chain joins TRBV20-1 and TRBJ1-6; a possible D gene is TRBD1 (6 bases). Germline values: CDR1 DFQATT, CDR2 SNEGSKA (reference sequence). The CDR3 consists of 18 residues. Trimming pared 3 bases from V and 1 base from J, leaving 19 bases between.

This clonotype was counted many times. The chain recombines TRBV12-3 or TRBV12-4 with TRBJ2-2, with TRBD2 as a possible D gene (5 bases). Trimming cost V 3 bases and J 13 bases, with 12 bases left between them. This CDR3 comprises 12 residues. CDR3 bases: TGTGCCAGCAGTTTCACCTCGGGGAGGCTGTTTTTT. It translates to CASSFTSGRLFF.

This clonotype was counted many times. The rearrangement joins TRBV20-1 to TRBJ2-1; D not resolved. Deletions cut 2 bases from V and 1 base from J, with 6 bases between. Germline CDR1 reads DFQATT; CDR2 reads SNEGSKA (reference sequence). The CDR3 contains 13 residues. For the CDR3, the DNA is TGCAGTGCTAGACCGGAATCCTACAATGAGCAGTTCTTC. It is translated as CSARPESYNEQFF.

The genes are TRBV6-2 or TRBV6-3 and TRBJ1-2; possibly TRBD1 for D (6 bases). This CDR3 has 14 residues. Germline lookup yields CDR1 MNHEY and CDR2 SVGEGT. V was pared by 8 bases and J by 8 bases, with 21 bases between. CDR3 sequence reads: CASGTRRARGGYTF. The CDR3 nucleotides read TGTGCCAGCGGGACACGCAGGGCCCGGGGCGGCTACACCTTC.

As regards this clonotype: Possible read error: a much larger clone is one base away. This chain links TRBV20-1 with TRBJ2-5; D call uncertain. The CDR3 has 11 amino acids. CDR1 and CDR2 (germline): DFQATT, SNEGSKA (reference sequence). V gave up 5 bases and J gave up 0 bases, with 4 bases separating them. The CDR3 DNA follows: TGCAGTGCTGGGAACCAAGAGACCCAGTACTTC. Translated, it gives CSAGNQETQYF.

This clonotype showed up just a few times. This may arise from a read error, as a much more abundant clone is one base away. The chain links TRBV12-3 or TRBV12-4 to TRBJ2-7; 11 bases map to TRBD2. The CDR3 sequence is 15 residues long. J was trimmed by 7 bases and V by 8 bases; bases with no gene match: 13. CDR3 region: CASYFASGGLDEQYF. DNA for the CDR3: TGTGCCAGCTACTTCGCTAGCGGGGGGTTGGATGAGCAGTACTTC.

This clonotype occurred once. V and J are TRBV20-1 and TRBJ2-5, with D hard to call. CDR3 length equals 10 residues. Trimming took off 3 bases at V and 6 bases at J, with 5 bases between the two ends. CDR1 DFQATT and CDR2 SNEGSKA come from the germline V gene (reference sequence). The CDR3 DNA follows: TGCAGTGCTAGTTCCCAGACCCAGTACTTC. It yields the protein CSASSQTQYF.

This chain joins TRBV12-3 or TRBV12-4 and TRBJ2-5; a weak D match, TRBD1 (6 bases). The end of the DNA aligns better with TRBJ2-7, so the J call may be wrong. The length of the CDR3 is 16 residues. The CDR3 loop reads CASSNPTGNGAYEQYF. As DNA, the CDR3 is TGTGCCAGCAGCAACCCTACAGGGAATGGAGCCTACGAGCAGTACTTC.